This section outlines one T cell receptor beta chain sequence together with its context. Original methodology: Amplification of reference gene primers was used by the study to estimate nucleated cell counts. The assay was immunoSEQ multiplex PCR, and TCRdb's table has in-frame clones only and misses some. The V and J calls and clone size come from that table; D and trimming were worked out from the DNA. The table has roughly 100,000 clones, about four fifths seen once. This entry belongs to a study of blood T cell repertoires in COVID-19. Study-level background: Samples of COVID-19 (acute and convalescent) were obtained from the United States, Italy and Spain. Sources were T cells, B-cell-depleted T cells, or PBMCs; the material itself was cDNA or gDNA.

This CDR3 has 15 amino acids. Germline assignment: CDR1 ENHRY and CDR2 SYGVKD. V dropped 2 bases and J dropped 5; count of bases not matched to a gene: 3. This TCR came from a human donor in a cohort sampled during active COVID-19. Sequencing was performed on peripheral blood. The V gene is TRBV10-3, the J gene TRBJ2-7; 13 bases are a match to TRBD2. CDR3 sequence (DNA): TGTGCCATCAGTGAGGGCGGACTAGCGGGAGACGAGCAGTACTTC. Amino acid sequence: CAISEGGLAGDEQYF.